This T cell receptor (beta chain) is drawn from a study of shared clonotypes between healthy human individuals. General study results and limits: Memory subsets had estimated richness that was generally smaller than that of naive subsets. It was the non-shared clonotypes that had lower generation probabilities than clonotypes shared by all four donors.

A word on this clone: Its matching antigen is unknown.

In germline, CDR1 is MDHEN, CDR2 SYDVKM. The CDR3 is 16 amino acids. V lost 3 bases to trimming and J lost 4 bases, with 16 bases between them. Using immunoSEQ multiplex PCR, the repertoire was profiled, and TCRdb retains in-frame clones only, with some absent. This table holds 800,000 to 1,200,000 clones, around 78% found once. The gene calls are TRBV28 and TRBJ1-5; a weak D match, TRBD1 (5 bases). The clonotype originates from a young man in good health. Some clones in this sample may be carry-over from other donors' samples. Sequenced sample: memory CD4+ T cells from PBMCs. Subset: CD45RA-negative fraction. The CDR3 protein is CASSFPDRRGNQPQHF. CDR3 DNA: TGTGCCAGCAGTTTCCCCGACAGACGGGGGAATCAGCCCCAGCATTTT.